Presented here are 14 T cell receptor beta chains from one specimen sequenced in a study of cytomegalovirus exposure and HLA in healthy donors. Primers for the PCR totalled 60 Vbeta and 13 Jbeta. This table comes from immunoSEQ multiplex PCR, and its TCRdb copy is limited to in-frame clones, with some not included. The sample data list roughly 40,000 clones. The source material was PBMCs. These receptors all stem from a male donor in good health and CMV-seronegative.

This sequence joins TRBV5-1 and TRBJ2-7; D is unclear. CDR3 length: 11 residues. V shed 2 bases and J shed 5 bases, with 5 bases lying between them. The germline gives CDR1 SGHRS, CDR2 YFSETQ. The CDR3 reads CASSFRNEQYF. As DNA, the CDR3 is TGCGCCAGCAGCTTTAGAAACGAGCAGTACTTC. The complete variable domain, with remaining parts taken from reference TRBV5-1 and TRBJ2-7, reads KAGVTQTPRYLIKTRGQQVTLSCSPISGHRSVSWYQQTPGQGLQFLFEYFSETQRNKGNFPGRFSGRQFSNSRSEMNVSTLELGDSALYLCASSFRNEQYFGPGTRLTVT.

This chain connects TRBV5-1 to TRBJ1-4, with 7 nucleotides matching TRBD1. V lost 0 bases, J lost 8 bases, and 4 bases stayed unmatched. The CDR3 extends over 14 amino acids. Germline CDR1 SGHRS, CDR2 YFSETQ. The CDR3 sequence is CASSLVGGREKLFF. CDR3 nucleotides: TGCGCCAGCAGCTTGGTAGGGGGCAGGGAAAAACTGTTTTTT. Combining the CDR3 with reference TRBV5-1 and TRBJ1-4 gives the whole variable domain KAGVTQTPRYLIKTRGQQVTLSCSPISGHRSVSWYQQTPGQGLQFLFEYFSETQRNKGNFPGRFSGRQFSNSRSEMNVSTLELGDSALYLCASSLVGGREKLFFGSGTQLSVL.

The chain links TRBV6-1 to TRBJ1-4; TRBD1 matches 8 bases. V was clipped by 6 bases and J by 7 bases; unmatched bases: 10. In germline, CDR1 is MNHNS, CDR2 SASEGT. The CDR3 has 15 residues. The CDR3 reads CASSRTGQGVEKLFF. DNA of the CDR3: TGTGCCAGCAGCCGAACAGGACAGGGTGTTGAAAAACTGTTTTTT.

The J gene is TRBJ1-1, the V gene TRBV19; the match to TRBD1 covers 8 bases. Germline-derived CDR1 and CDR2 are LNHDA and SQIVND (reference sequence). The CDR3 is made up of 14 amino acids. With V trimmed by 6 bases and J by 6 bases, 9 bases remained unmatched. CDR3 sequence (DNA): TGTGCCAGTAGGCGGACAGGGAGGATGGCTGAAGCTTTCTTT. Encoded protein: CASRRTGRMAEAFF. Looking up the rest from reference TRBV19 and TRBJ1-1 gives the full variable domain: DGGITQSPKYLFRKEGQNVTLSCEQNLNHDAMYWYRQDPGQGLRLIYYSQIVNDFQKGDIAEGYSVSREKKESFPLTVTSAQKNPTAFYLCASRRTGRMAEAFFGQGTRLTVV.

The chain employs TRBV6-1 and TRBJ2-7; TRBD1 matches 7 bases. The V and J ends lost 6 bases and 2 bases, in that order; junction bases with no gene match: 4. Looked up from germline, CDR1 is MNHNS and CDR2 is SASEGT. CDR3 length equals 13 residues. CDR3 sequence reads: CASSRDSTYEQYF. DNA of the CDR3: TGTGCCAGCAGCCGGGACAGTACCTACGAGCAGTACTTC.

V is TRBV5-6 and J is TRBJ2-7; 8 nucleotides align to TRBD2. With 6 bases clipped from V and 3 bases from J, the junction kept 5 bases outside the gene matches. Germline V gene lookup returns CDR1 SGHDT and CDR2 YYEEEE. The CDR3 is made up of 13 amino acids. The CDR3 sequence: CASMRAGDYEQYF. DNA for the CDR3: TGTGCCAGCATGCGAGCGGGAGACTACGAGCAGTACTTC. Based on the CDR3 plus reference TRBV5-6 and TRBJ2-7, the full variable domain is DAGVTQSPTHLIKTRGQQVTLRCSPKSGHDTVSWYQQALGQGPQFIFQYYEEEERQRGNFPDRFSGHQFPNYSSELNVNALLLGDSALYLCASMRAGDYEQYFGPGTRLTVT.

This sequence joins TRBV5-1 and TRBJ2-7; 8 nucleotides align to TRBD1. Germline CDR1 reads SGHRS; CDR2 reads YFSETQ. The CDR3 consists of 15 residues. J lost 6 bases, V lost 4 bases, and 12 bases had no gene match. The CDR3 DNA reads as TGCGCCAGCAGCCTCGGACAGGGAGCTTCACCCGAGCAGTACTTC. This translates into CASSLGQGASPEQYF. The full variable domain, in which reference TRBV5-1 and TRBJ2-7 provide the parts outside the CDR3, is KAGVTQTPRYLIKTRGQQVTLSCSPISGHRSVSWYQQTPGQGLQFLFEYFSETQRNKGNFPGRFSGRQFSNSRSEMNVSTLELGDSALYLCASSLGQGASPEQYFGPGTRLTVT.

The chain uses TRBV5-1 and TRBJ2-2; 8 bases align to TRBD1. The CDR3 sequence is 16 residues long. The V gene's germline CDR1 is SGHRS and CDR2 YFSETQ. V was pared by 1 base and J by 2 bases, with 4 bases of the junction left unmatched. CDR3 nucleotide sequence: TGCGCCAGCAGCTTGAGACAGGGGCGCAACACCGGGGAGCTGTTTTTT. The encoded protein is CASSLRQGRNTGELFF.

This chain uses TRBV28 with TRBJ1-5; D is unresolved. The CDR3 has 16 residues. Germline V gene data show CDR1 as MDHEN and CDR2 as SYDVKM. V was trimmed by 1 base and J by 7 bases, leaving 17 bases between them. The CDR3 DNA reads TGTGCCAGCAGTTTATATAGTGGGCAGTCAGACCAGCCCCAGCATTTT. Its translation: CASSLYSGQSDQPQHF.

This chain connects TRBV6-5 to TRBJ1-5, with unresolved D. From germline, CDR1 is MNHEY and CDR2 SVGAGI. Trimming stripped 5 bases from V and 4 bases from J, with 15 bases between. This CDR3 has 15 amino acids. The CDR3 coding sequence is TGTGCCAGCAGTCGCGCCCTTGAGGGAAATCAGCCCCAGCATTTT. Amino acid sequence: CASSRALEGNQPQHF.

J is TRBJ2-7 and V is TRBV29-1; perhaps TRBD1 as D (5 bases). Between the trimmed V and J ends, which lost 0 bases and 6 bases, there was a span of 12 bases. CDR1 and CDR2 (germline): SQVTM, ANQGSEA. The CDR3 loop spans 13 amino acids. CDR3 nucleotide sequence: TGCAGCGTTGAAGAACTGGCGGACACCGAGCAGTACTTC. It encodes CSVEELADTEQYF.

CDR3 loop: CSAAEGQPQHF. In nucleotides, the CDR3 is TGCAGTGCTGCCGAGGGACAGCCCCAGCATTTT. The genes are TRBV20-1 and TRBJ1-5; no definite D call. The CDR3 runs 11 residues. CDR1 and CDR2 from the germline V gene are DFQATT and SNEGSKA (reference sequence). V was trimmed by 5 bases and J by 7 bases, leaving 9 bases between them.

J is TRBJ2-1 and V is TRBV4-1, with D maybe TRBD2 (6 bases). This CDR3 spans 17 amino acids. From germline, CDR1 is MGHRA and CDR2 YSYEKL. With 1 base removed from V and 4 bases from J, the gap between germline ends came to 17 bases. CDR3 region: CASSQVGGGTSYNEQFF. The CDR3 DNA reads as TGCGCCAGCAGCCAAGTCGGGGGAGGAACCTCTTACAATGAGCAGTTCTTC.

With respect to this clone: Its ends do not fully match the called genes, so a read error is possible. This chain links TRBV6-6 with TRBJ2-1, with 10 bases identical to TRBD2. The CDR3 is 16 residues long. Looked up from germline, CDR1 is MNHNY and CDR2 is SVGAGI (reference sequence). DNA of the CDR3: TGTGCCAGCAGTAACTCTAGCGGGAGTCAAGGGAATGAGCAGTTCTTC. This gives the protein CASSNSSGSQGNEQFF.